This record concerns one T cell receptor (beta chain) sequence. Method: immunoSEQ multiplex PCR; TCRdb's copy keeps in-frame clones and lacks some. This sample has roughly 180,000 clones; around 94% occur once, and the top ten carry around 1.5%. The entry originates in a study of control samples from healthy donors and cancer patients. Trimming removed 5 bases from V and 0 bases from J, with 11 bases in between. Germline loops: CDR1 SEHNR, CDR2 FQNEAQ (reference sequence). The CDR3 has 14 amino acids. Sequenced: blood. The chain uses TRBV7-9 and TRBJ2-7; no firm D call. The source of this sequence is a woman younger than 35 in good health. The CDR3 spells CASSRTAVSYEQYF. CDR3 DNA: TGTGCCAGCAGCCGAACGGCGGTCTCCTACGAGCAGTACTTC.